Listed below are T cell receptor beta chains from one sample, sequenced in a study of T cells after yellow fever vaccination. One entry per CDR3 protein results from TCRdb running MiXCR on the 5' RACE reads. The sample records some 500,000 distinct CDR3 sequences, 13% being singletons. This sample comprised PBMCs, obtained on the day of the yellow fever booster vaccination. The receptors derive from a man aged 25-40 years who received the YFV17D yellow fever vaccine. Both conserved end residues are part of each CDR3. The D gene is left open where the match is weak. The size of a clone is reported for some rows only, either as once, few or many, or as a class for expanded clones.

d_gene: NA; j_gene: TRBJ2-2; len: 13; abundance: NA; v_gene: TRBV18; CDR3aa: CASSGPSRGELFF; CDR3nt: TGTGCCAGCTCAGGACCTAGCCGCGGGGAGCTGTTTTTT
d_gene: TRBD1; j_gene: TRBJ2-3; len: 16; abundance: few; v_gene: TRBV2; CDR3aa: CASSVGGTGVPDTQYF; CDR3nt: TGTGCCAGCAGTGTAGGTGGGACAGGGGTACCAGATACGCAGTATTTT
d_gene: NA; j_gene: TRBJ1-5; len: 14; abundance: NA; v_gene: TRBV19; CDR3aa: CASSTVKGYQPQHF; CDR3nt: TGTGCCAGTAGTACAGTCAAGGGGTACCAGCCCCAGCATTTT
d_gene: NA; j_gene: TRBJ1-3; len: 15; abundance: few; v_gene: TRBV21-1; CDR3aa: CASSKGGSWGNTIYF; CDR3nt: TGTGCCAGCAGCAAAGGCGGGTCATGGGGAAACACCATATATTTT
d_gene: TRBD2; j_gene: TRBJ2-7; len: 17; abundance: few; v_gene: TRBV5-1; CDR3aa: CASSLHHTTSGMNEQYF; CDR3nt: TGCGCCAGCAGCTTGCACCACACGACTAGCGGGATGAACGAGCAGTACTTC
d_gene: NA; j_gene: TRBJ2-5; len: 16; abundance: NA; v_gene: TRBV7-2; CDR3aa: CASSLDGRAGWETQYF; CDR3nt: TGTGCCAGCAGCTTAGACGGCAGGGCGGGGTGGGAGACCCAGTACTTC
d_gene: NA; j_gene: TRBJ2-7; len: 12; abundance: few; v_gene: TRBV5-5; CDR3aa: CASGWGSYEQYF; CDR3nt: TGTGCCAGCGGATGGGGGAGCTACGAGCAGTACTTC
d_gene: NA; j_gene: TRBJ2-2; len: 15; abundance: NA; v_gene: TRBV14; CDR3aa: CASSQYDSRTGELFF; CDR3nt: TGTGCCAGCAGCCAATATGACAGCCGCACCGGGGAGCTGTTTTTT
d_gene: TRBD1; j_gene: TRBJ2-3; len: 13; abundance: few; v_gene: TRBV6-1; CDR3aa: CATRQGASDTQYF; CDR3nt: TGTGCCACCAGACAGGGGGCATCAGATACGCAGTATTTT
d_gene: NA; j_gene: TRBJ2-1; len: 14; abundance: NA; v_gene: TRBV12-3/TRBV12-4; CDR3aa: CASSPTLSYNEQFF; CDR3nt: TGTGCCAGCAGCCCGACTCTCTCCTACAATGAGCAGTTCTTC
d_gene: TRBD2; j_gene: TRBJ2-7; len: 14; abundance: few; v_gene: TRBV6-1; CDR3aa: CASRNAGGSYEQYF; CDR3nt: TGTGCCAGCAGGAACGCGGGGGGCTCCTACGAGCAGTACTTC
d_gene: NA; j_gene: TRBJ2-3; len: 14; abundance: NA; v_gene: TRBV20-1; CDR3aa: CSARRPSGTDTQYF; CDR3nt: TGCAGTGCTAGACGGCCTAGCGGCACAGATACGCAGTATTTT
d_gene: TRBD2; j_gene: TRBJ2-1; len: 15; abundance: many; v_gene: TRBV24-1; CDR3aa: CATRFGAGAHNEQFF; CDR3nt: TGTGCCACCAGATTCGGCGCGGGAGCCCACAATGAGCAGTTCTTC
d_gene: TRBD2; j_gene: TRBJ2-7; len: 14; abundance: few; v_gene: TRBV6-1; CDR3aa: CASRGLAGRYEQYF; CDR3nt: TGTGCCAGCAGAGGACTAGCGGGAAGGTACGAGCAGTACTTC
d_gene: NA; j_gene: TRBJ2-5; len: 14; abundance: NA; v_gene: TRBV7-2; CDR3aa: CASSLGNRQETQYF; CDR3nt: TGTGCCAGCAGCTTGGGAAACAGACAAGAGACCCAGTACTTC
d_gene: TRBD1; j_gene: TRBJ2-1; len: 20; abundance: many; v_gene: TRBV11-2; CDR3aa: CASSLPVRGISRESYNEQFF; CDR3nt: TGTGCCAGCAGCTTACCCGTCAGGGGGATATCGCGAGAGAGCTACAATGAGCAGTTCTTC
d_gene: TRBD2; j_gene: TRBJ2-7; len: 16; abundance: few; v_gene: TRBV5-5; CDR3aa: CASSLVATSGMHEQYF; CDR3nt: TGTGCCAGCAGCTTGGTCGCCACTAGCGGGATGCACGAGCAGTACTTC
d_gene: TRBD2; j_gene: TRBJ2-1; len: 17; abundance: few; v_gene: TRBV20-1; CDR3aa: CSAAGREGPITDNEQFF; CDR3nt: TGCAGTGCTGCCGGGCGGGAGGGCCCAATAACAGACAATGAGCAGTTCTTC
d_gene: TRBD2; j_gene: TRBJ2-5; len: 14; abundance: NA; v_gene: TRBV4-1; CDR3aa: CASSQELAMETQYF; CDR3nt: TGCGCCAGCAGCCAAGAACTAGCGATGGAGACCCAGTACTTC
d_gene: NA; j_gene: TRBJ2-7; len: 13; abundance: NA; v_gene: TRBV29-1; CDR3aa: CSVLPLGGYEQYF; CDR3nt: TGCAGCGTCCTCCCCCTGGGCGGCTACGAGCAGTACTTC
d_gene: TRBD1; j_gene: TRBJ1-2; len: 15; abundance: NA; v_gene: TRBV7-2; CDR3aa: CANSLAGDSRYGYTF; CDR3nt: TGTGCCAACAGCTTAGCTGGGGACAGTCGCTATGGCTACACCTTC
d_gene: TRBD2; j_gene: TRBJ2-1; len: 15; abundance: many; v_gene: TRBV7-2; CDR3aa: CASSLSGSTYNEQFF; CDR3nt: TGTGCCAGCAGCTTGAGCGGGAGCACCTACAATGAGCAGTTCTTC
d_gene: NA; j_gene: TRBJ2-6; len: 16; abundance: NA; v_gene: TRBV6-5; CDR3aa: CASSYTTGSGANVLTF; CDR3nt: TGTGCCAGCAGCTACACTACAGGCTCTGGGGCCAACGTCCTGACTTTC
d_gene: NA; j_gene: TRBJ1-3; len: 13; abundance: few; v_gene: TRBV29-1; CDR3aa: CSVERDSGNTIYF; CDR3nt: TGCAGCGTTGAAAGGGACTCTGGAAACACCATATATTTT
d_gene: NA; j_gene: TRBJ2-7; len: 16; abundance: few; v_gene: TRBV6-5; CDR3aa: CASSSAEQGKRSEQYF; CDR3nt: TGTGCCAGCAGTTCGGCCGAGCAGGGGAAAAGGAGCGAGCAGTACTTC
d_gene: TRBD1; j_gene: TRBJ1-1; len: 14; abundance: NA; v_gene: TRBV7-2; CDR3aa: CASSKGQGVAEAFF; CDR3nt: TGTGCCAGCAGCAAGGGACAGGGAGTCGCTGAAGCTTTCTTT
d_gene: NA; j_gene: TRBJ2-1; len: 17; abundance: few; v_gene: TRBV20-1; CDR3aa: CSARADSHEGSYNEQFF; CDR3nt: TGCAGTGCTAGAGCGGACAGTCACGAGGGCTCCTACAATGAGCAGTTCTTC
d_gene: NA; j_gene: TRBJ2-2; len: 12; abundance: NA; v_gene: TRBV28; CDR3aa: CASSQLVGELFF; CDR3nt: TGTGCCAGCAGTCAACTCGTGGGGGAGCTGTTTTTT
d_gene: TRBD2; j_gene: TRBJ2-7; len: 15; abundance: NA; v_gene: TRBV3-1; CDR3aa: CASSQDSSGFYEQYF; CDR3nt: TGTGCCAGCAGCCAAGATTCTAGCGGATTTTACGAGCAGTACTTC
d_gene: NA; j_gene: TRBJ1-5; len: 16; abundance: few; v_gene: TRBV15; CDR3aa: CATSRVDRGGNQPQHF; CDR3nt: TGTGCCACCAGCAGAGTAGACCGAGGTGGCAATCAGCCCCAGCATTTT
d_gene: TRBD2; j_gene: TRBJ2-1; len: 17; abundance: few; v_gene: TRBV7-8; CDR3aa: CASSLRGGTSGYNEQFF; CDR3nt: TGTGCCAGCAGCTTAAGGGGGGGGACTAGCGGCTACAATGAGCAGTTCTTC
d_gene: TRBD1; j_gene: TRBJ2-2; len: 16; abundance: few; v_gene: TRBV9; CDR3aa: CASSRTRGPNTGELFF; CDR3nt: TGTGCCAGCAGCCGAACCAGGGGGCCGAACACCGGGGAGCTGTTTTTT
d_gene: TRBD2; j_gene: TRBJ2-3; len: 15; abundance: few; v_gene: TRBV12-3/TRBV12-4; CDR3aa: CASSLLTGGKDTQYF; CDR3nt: TGTGCCAGCAGTTTATTGACGGGAGGTAAAGATACGCAGTATTTT